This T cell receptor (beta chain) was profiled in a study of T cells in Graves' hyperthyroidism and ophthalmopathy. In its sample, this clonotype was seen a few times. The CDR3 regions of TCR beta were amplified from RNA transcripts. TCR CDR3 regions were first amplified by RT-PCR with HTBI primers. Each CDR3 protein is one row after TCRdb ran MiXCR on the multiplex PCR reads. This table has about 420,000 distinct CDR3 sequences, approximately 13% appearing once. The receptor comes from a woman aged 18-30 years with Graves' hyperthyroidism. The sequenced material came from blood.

The CDR3 here is CASSFGQGAGGYTF. CDR3 nucleotide sequence: TGTGCCAGCAGTTTTGGACAGGGGGCGGGGGGCTACACCTTC. This chain joins TRBV6-5 and TRBJ1-2; the match to TRBD1 covers 11 bases. Unmatched junction bases numbered 6, after V lost 4 bases and J lost 8 bases. Germline V lookup: CDR1 MNHEY, CDR2 SVGAGI. CDR3 size: 14 residues.